These T cell receptor beta chains were read from a single sample in a study of cytomegalovirus exposure and HLA in healthy donors. The table came from immunoSEQ multiplex PCR; TCRdb's copy has only in-frame clones and leaves some out. Here the sample spans about 110,000 clones, more than 80% being singletons. The specimen was PBMCs. These receptors were obtained from a man aged 18-30 years in good health and CMV-seronegative. Each CDR3 is given with its conserved first and last residue. Each record gives: J gene, V gene, clone size, D gene, CDR3 protein, CDR3 DNA. D genes are given only for firm matches. Size values are once, few and many counts, or a class for expanded clones, and some rows have none.

>TRBJ2-1|TRBV27|NA|NA
CASSFRGSSDEQFF
TGTGCCAGCAGTTTTCGGGGTAGCTCGGATGAGCAGTTCTTC
>TRBJ1-1|TRBV7-3|NA|NA
CASSFSPGERSEAFF
TGTGCCAGCAGCTTTTCCCCAGGGGAGCGCAGTGAAGCTTTCTTT
>TRBJ1-4|TRBV6-1|NA|TRBD1
CASSRQGTNEKLFF
TGTGCCAGCAGTCGACAGGGGACTAATGAAAAACTGTTTTTT
>TRBJ2-5|TRBV11-3|once|TRBD1
CASSLGDRGWEETQYF
TGTGCCAGCAGCTTAGGAGACAGGGGCTGGGAGGAGACCCAGTACTTC
>TRBJ1-1|TRBV2|NA|NA
CASRQGRGTEAFF
TGTGCCAGCAGACAGGGTCGGGGCACTGAAGCTTTCTTT
>TRBJ1-2|TRBV28|NA|NA
CASSSPTGTRITNYGYTF
TGTGCCAGCAGTTCCCCTACCGGGACAAGGATAACTAACTATGGCTACACCTTC
>TRBJ1-1|TRBV9|NA|NA
CASSGTATNTEAFF
TGTGCCAGCAGCGGGACAGCTACTAACACTGAAGCTTTCTTT
>TRBJ2-1|TRBV25-1|NA|NA
CASSERAGRMEQFF
TGTGCCAGCAGTGAAAGGGCGGGGAGGATGGAGCAGTTCTTC
>TRBJ2-7|TRBV29-1|NA|TRBD1
CSFSGTASYEQYF
TGCAGCTTCTCCGGGACAGCGTCCTACGAGCAGTACTTC
>TRBJ1-5|TRBV6-5|NA|NA
CASSYGRGQPQHF
TGTGCCAGCAGTTACGGACGGGGGCAGCCCCAGCATTTT